The entry that follows covers one T cell receptor (beta chain) sequence. Antigen unknown. This record belongs to a study of OX40 agonist ivuxolimab in advanced cancers. The repertoire was sequenced with immunoSEQ multiplex PCR; TCRdb's copy has only in-frame clones and lacks some. This table holds roughly 41,000 clones, approximately 89% found once. The CDR3 is made up of 14 amino acids. Per germline, CDR1 SGHRS and CDR2 YFSETQ. V was pared by 2 bases and J by 4 bases, with 12 bases between. Findings and caveats of the study: At 0.1 to 3.0 mg/kg, CD4+ and CD8+ blood T cells expanded clonally by week 6.

The sample here was CD4+ or CD8+ T cells sorted from blood, taken in a trial of the OX40 agonist ivuxolimab. The chain has TRBV5-1 and TRBJ1-2; unclear D gene. This sequence was found in an adult with an advanced solid tumor such as melanoma, head and neck, liver or kidney cancer. CDR3 sequence reads: CASSLDLLSYGYTF. The CDR3, as DNA: TGCGCCAGCAGCTTAGACCTCCTAAGCTATGGCTACACCTTC.